This T cell receptor beta chain is drawn from a study of OX40 agonist ivuxolimab in advanced cancers. As for the study in general: While on treatment, patients had intravenous ivuxolimab at 0.01 to 10 mg/kg every 2 weeks. A male proportion of more than 75% was recorded, with mean age around 55 years and range roughly 23 to 90. Study-level findings and limits: Low normalized T-cell clonal expansion also characterized some of the nonresponders. Among T cells, CD8+ cells averaged more expanded clones than CD4+ cells.

The table came from immunoSEQ multiplex PCR; TCRdb's copy has only in-frame clones and leaves some out. This table has 100,000 to 150,000 clones, approximately 90% appearing once. This clone was detected once. The antigen is undetermined. In germline, CDR1 is WSHSY, CDR2 SAAADI. V dropped 3 bases and J dropped 4 bases, with 11 bases sitting between them. CDR3 length: 14 amino acids. Here the sequenced sample was CD4+ or CD8+ T cells sorted from blood, taken in a trial of the OX40 agonist ivuxolimab. This chain connects TRBV10-2 to TRBJ2-3; D remains unclear. The source is an adult with an advanced solid tumor such as melanoma, head and neck, liver or kidney cancer. As DNA, the CDR3 is TGCGCCAGCAGTGATTCGCTAGATCCAGATACGCAGTATTTT. Translated: CASSDSLDPDTQYF.